This T cell receptor beta chain was recorded in a study of tumor and adjacent non-tumor tissue in lung cancer. Regarding this clonotype: An end of the junction does not agree with germline; a read error may underlie this.

The library came from three nested PCR rounds adapted from ARM-PCR protocols. In TCRdb, the multiplex PCR reads were re-called with MiXCR into one record per CDR3 protein. Of over 110,000 distinct CDR3 sequences listed, around 60% are singletons. The V gene's germline CDR1 is SGHNT and CDR2 YENEEA. The CDR3 loop spans 19 amino acids. The template was RNA from unsorted bulk tissue. The chain couples TRBV11-3 to TRBJ2-3, with 9 bases aligning to TRBD2. The specimen was lung tumor tissue. This sequence originates from a man in his 60s with small cell lung cancer. The CDR3 reads CASRVTTGTSSTSTHTQYF. CDR3 sequence (DNA): TGTGCCAGCAGAGTGACTACCGGGACTAGCTCCACTAGCACACATACGCAGTATTTT.